The T cell receptor beta chain under discussion was sequenced for a study of blood T cell repertoires in COVID-19. Study summary: Material from acute and convalescent COVID-19 was sourced from the United States, Italy and Spain.

V shed 7 bases and J shed 0 bases, with 9 bases lying between them. Germline V gene sequence: CDR1 SNHLY, CDR2 FYNNEI. The CDR3 runs to 14 residues. Clones were sequenced by immunoSEQ multiplex PCR, and TCRdb holds only the in-frame ones, with some missing. The sample consists of around 16,000 clones, around 88% of them appearing once. The specimen sequenced was peripheral blood. This clonotype was obtained from a human donor in a cohort sampled during active COVID-19. V is TRBV2 and J is TRBJ1-4; D is unclear. The chain's CDR3 is CASKEGATNEKLFF. CDR3 nucleotides: TGTGCCAGCAAGGAGGGAGCAACTAATGAAAAACTGTTTTTT.